These T cell receptor beta chains were read from a single sample in a study of radiotherapy plus CTLA-4 blockade in lung cancer. Produced via immunoSEQ multiplex PCR; TCRdb's table is partial and in-frame only. The sample shows about 60,000 clones, under 75% of them seen only once. Sequencing was performed on peripheral blood, taken from a patient treated with radiotherapy plus ipilimumab. These receptors all stem from a human donor with non-small cell lung cancer whose response to radiotherapy plus ipilimumab could not be evaluated. CDR3s include the opening cysteine and the closing phenylalanine or tryptophan. The D gene is left open where the match is weak. Size is stated for part of the rows, as once, few or many counts, or as a class when the clone is expanded.

V,J,size,D,CDR3,DNA
TRBV7-2,TRBJ1-2,NA,NA,CASSLVYGVSTF,TGTGCCAGCAGCTTAGTCTACGGAGTCAGCACCTTC
TRBV4-2,TRBJ2-7,few,NA,CASSQVGGPSYEQYF,TGTGCCAGCAGCCAAGTGGGCGGGCCCTCCTACGAGCAGTACTTC
TRBV4-3,TRBJ2-7,NA,TRBD1,CASSPADRGEWEQYF,TGCGCCAGCAGCCCTGCGGACAGGGGGGAGTGGGAGCAGTACTTC
TRBV6-5,TRBJ1-1,NA,TRBD1,CASRKTGSEGAFF,TGTGCCAGCAGAAAGACAGGGTCGGAGGGAGCTTTCTTT
TRBV7-2,TRBJ2-2,NA,NA,CASSRQNTGELFF,TGTGCCAGCAGCCGACAGAACACCGGGGAGCTGTTTTTT
TRBV16,TRBJ1-2,once,TRBD1,CASSHGQGVYGYTF,TGTGCCAGCAGCCATGGACAGGGGGTTTATGGCTACACCTTC
TRBV9,TRBJ1-1,NA,NA,CASSVGGENTEAFF,TGTGCCAGCAGCGTAGGGGGGGAGAACACTGAAGCTTTCTTT
TRBV2,TRBJ1-2,NA,NA,CASSYQGDYGYTF,TGTGCCAGCAGTTATCAAGGGGACTATGGCTACACCTTC
TRBV15,TRBJ2-3,once,NA,CATSRDAQASTDTQYF,TGTGCCACCAGCAGAGATGCCCAAGCTAGCACAGATACGCAGTATTTT
TRBV4-1,TRBJ1-3,NA,NA,CASSQPPLSSGNTIYF,TGCGCCAGCAGCCAACCTCCCCTTAGCTCTGGAAACACCATATATTTT
TRBV6-5,TRBJ2-5,NA,NA,CASSASGTEGTQYF,TGTGCCAGCAGTGCGAGTGGGACGGAGGGGACCCAGTACTTC
TRBV6-4,TRBJ1-3,NA,NA,CATAKRTSSGNTIYF,TGTGCCACCGCGAAAAGGACTAGCTCTGGAAACACCATATATTTT
TRBV14,TRBJ2-1,NA,NA,CASSIQGPEQFF,TGTGCCAGCAGCATTCAGGGCCCTGAGCAGTTCTTC
TRBV27,TRBJ1-5,NA,NA,CASSFQQGNQPQHF,TGTGCCAGCAGTTTTCAGCAGGGGAATCAGCCCCAGCATTTT
TRBV7-2,TRBJ1-4,few,TRBD1,CASSPMTGGELFF,TGTGCCAGCAGCCCCATGACAGGGGGAGAACTGTTTTTT
TRBV19,TRBJ2-7,NA,TRBD1,CASSGGGQGASYEQYF,TGTGCCAGTAGTGGGGGTGGACAGGGGGCTTCCTACGAGCAGTACTTC
TRBV20-1,TRBJ1-2,NA,NA,CSARGQGYTF,TGCAGTGCTAGAGGACAGGGCTACACCTTC
TRBV9,TRBJ2-7,few,NA,CASSPSGPDEQYF,TGTGCCAGCAGCCCCAGCGGGCCGGACGAGCAGTACTTC
TRBV5-4,TRBJ1-1,few,TRBD1,CASSNRQGNPEAFF,TGTGCCAGCAGCAATCGACAGGGGAACCCTGAAGCTTTCTTT
TRBV6-5,TRBJ2-7,NA,NA,CASAIGGMDEQYF,TGTGCCAGCGCCATTGGGGGGATGGACGAGCAGTACTTC
TRBV9,TRBJ2-2,few,TRBD2,CASSLAGDGTGELFF,TGTGCCAGCAGCTTAGCGGGAGATGGCACCGGGGAGCTGTTTTTT
TRBV11-3,TRBJ2-7,NA,TRBD1,CASSLERTGGEYEQYF,TGTGCCAGCAGCTTAGAGCGGACAGGGGGCGAATACGAGCAGTACTTC
TRBV6-1,TRBJ2-7,NA,NA,CASRLATYEQYF,TGTGCCAGCAGACTAGCAACCTACGAGCAGTACTTC
TRBV2,TRBJ1-6,NA,NA,CASSASLGRGSPLHF,TGTGCCAGCAGCGCCTCGCTAGGAAGGGGGTCACCCCTCCACTTT
TRBV28,TRBJ1-1,NA,NA,CASSLYREIGAFF,TGTGCCAGCAGCCTTTACAGGGAAATCGGAGCTTTCTTT
TRBV27,TRBJ2-7,NA,NA,CATWGPGEVDEQYF,TGTGCCACCTGGGGTCCGGGGGAGGTGGACGAGCAGTACTTC
TRBV5-6,TRBJ1-4,many,NA,CASSSDTSGKLFF,TGTGCCAGCAGCTCTGACACTTCTGGGAAACTGTTTTTT
TRBV30,TRBJ1-1,NA,TRBD1,CAFRGGSSTEAFF,TGTGCCTTCAGAGGGGGCTCGAGCACTGAAGCTTTCTTT
TRBV10-3,TRBJ2-6,NA,TRBD1,CAISIRTGDSSGANVLTF,TGTGCCATCAGTATACGGACAGGAGATAGCTCTGGGGCCAACGTCCTGACTTTC
TRBV9,TRBJ2-7,NA,TRBD2,CASSVAPSGRGYEQYF,TGTGCCAGCAGCGTAGCACCTAGCGGGAGAGGTTACGAGCAGTACTTC
TRBV4-2,TRBJ1-6,once,TRBD1,CASSQGTGRTTLHF,TGTGCCAGCAGCCAAGGGACAGGGCGCACAACCCTCCACTTT
TRBV6-6,TRBJ1-1,NA,NA,CASSYASGMNTEAFF,TGTGCCAGCAGTTACGCAAGCGGGATGAACACTGAAGCTTTCTTT
TRBV7-9,TRBJ2-7,NA,TRBD1,CASSLPRPTGVYEQYF,TGTGCCAGCAGCTTACCTCGCCCTACAGGGGTCTACGAGCAGTACTTC
TRBV18,TRBJ2-1,NA,TRBD2,CASSPQLAGVSYNEQFF,TGTGCCAGCTCACCCCAACTAGCGGGGGTCTCCTACAATGAGCAGTTCTTC